This T cell receptor beta chain was captured by sequencing in a study of cytomegalovirus exposure and HLA in healthy donors. General study findings and limits: Overall, under 200 TCR beta chains were annotated as cytomegalovirus-associated. Later analysis suggested links between common viral pathogens and several top significant clusters. By a later analysis, the bulk of CMV-associated TCR beta chains appeared HLA-restricted. Accounts indicate the classifier identified cytomegalovirus status with strong specificity and sensitivity.

Turning to this clone: Its cognate antigen is unknown.

This PCR relied on a set of 60 Vbeta primers and 13 Jbeta primers. Only in-frame clones appear in the TCRdb table, and some are missing; sequencing was by immunoSEQ multiplex PCR. Its table lists tens of thousands of clones. The source of this sequence is a man aged 50 to 59 in good health and CMV-seropositive. Sequenced material: PBMCs.

The CDR3 is CATSGQGPGANVLTF. For the CDR3, the DNA is TGTGCCACCAGCGGGCAGGGGCCTGGGGCCAACGTCCTGACTTTC. This chain uses TRBV15 with TRBJ2-6, with D possibly being TRBD1 (6 bases). Germline values: CDR1 LNHNV, CDR2 YYDKDF (reference sequence). Trimming shortened V by 5 bases and J by 2 bases, and 10 bases separated the two germline ends. The CDR3 is made up of 15 amino acids.